These 27 T cell receptor beta chains originate from one sample sequenced in a study of cytomegalovirus exposure and HLA in healthy donors. Assay: immunoSEQ multiplex PCR; the TCRdb copy retains only in-frame clones and omits some. The table records about 250,000 clones, more than 75% of them present only once. The sample was PBMCs. These receptors all come from a man aged 18-30 years in good health and CMV-seropositive.

V gene TRBV6-5 combines with J gene TRBJ1-1; D remains unclear. The CDR3 is made up of 12 amino acids. Trimming pared 6 bases from V and 4 bases from J, leaving 9 bases between. The germline gives CDR1 MNHEY, CDR2 SVGAGI. The CDR3, as DNA: TGTGCCAGCAGAAGAACGGGCACTGAAGCTTTCTTT. Translation gives CASRRTGTEAFF.

The chain links TRBV5-1 to TRBJ2-7, with 13 bases that match TRBD2. J gave up 3 bases and V 0 bases, and 3 bases lay outside the gene matches. Germline V gene sequence: CDR1 SGHRS, CDR2 YFSETQ. The CDR3 has 16 amino acids. The CDR3 loop is CASSLGGLAGIYEQYF. In DNA form, the CDR3 reads TGCGCCAGCAGCTTGGGGGGACTAGCGGGGATCTACGAGCAGTACTTC.

The chain has TRBV5-1 and TRBJ1-2; weak D call: TRBD1 (6 bases). The CDR3 is 13 amino acids. Deletions cut 4 bases from V and 2 bases from J, with 9 bases between. Germline CDR1 and CDR2: SGHRS and YFSETQ. CDR3 DNA sequence: TGCGCCAGCAGCCCGGGGGCGAACTATGGCTACACCTTC. It specifies CASSPGANYGYTF.

The V gene is TRBV6-5, the J gene TRBJ2-7, with TRBD1 as a possible D gene (6 bases). Trimming left V 2 bases short and J 2 bases short, with 10 bases between. The CDR3 runs to 14 residues. CDR1 and CDR2 from the germline V gene are MNHEY and SVGAGI. The CDR3 DNA reads as TGTGCCAGCAGTTACGGGACACTTACCTACGAGCAGTACTTC. Protein product: CASSYGTLTYEQYF.

This sequence joins TRBV30 and TRBJ2-7; no clear D gene. CDR1 and CDR2 from the germline V gene are GTSNPN and SVGIG (reference sequence). The CDR3 contains 13 residues. V lost 4 bases and J 0 bases, leaving 10 bases between the germline ends. Written as DNA, the CDR3 is TGTGCCTGGAAGGGCTCAAGCTCCTACGAGCAGTACTTC. Protein sequence: CAWKGSSSYEQYF.

In its sample, this clone was seen once. J is TRBJ2-3 and V is TRBV27; possible D gene TRBD1, 6 bases. The CDR3 sequence is 15 residues long. Looked up from germline, CDR1 is MNHEY and CDR2 is SMNVEV (reference sequence). V was trimmed by 2 bases and J by 6 bases, leaving 15 bases between them. CDR3 coding DNA: TGTGCCAGCAGTTTACTCGCCAGGGGTGGGGATACGCAGTATTTT. Translated: CASSLLARGGDTQYF.

On this clone itself: At the DNA level, this CDR3 is encoded by other sequences in the same sample as well. The chain recombines TRBV2 with TRBJ2-5; no clear D. This CDR3 has 11 amino acids. V was pared by 2 bases and J by 4 bases, with 2 bases between. Germline V CDR1 and CDR2: SNHLY, FYNNEI. In nucleotides, the CDR3 is TGTGCCAGCAGTGAATCAGAGACCCAGTACTTC. The encoded protein is CASSESETQYF. The full variable domain, rest sourced from reference TRBV2 and TRBJ2-5, is EPEVTQTPSHQVTQMGQEVILRCVPISNHLYFYWYRQILGQKVEFLVSFYNNEISEKSEIFDDQFSVERPDGSNFTLKIRSTKLEDSAMYFCASSESETQYFGPGTRLLVL.

The genes are TRBV7-8 and TRBJ2-5; D call uncertain. The CDR3 loop spans 14 amino acids. Germline CDR1 SGHVS, CDR2 FQNEAQ. The V and J ends lost 3 bases and 2 bases respectively, with 10 bases between them. The CDR3 region is CASSFYKGQETQYF. Here the CDR3 DNA reads TGTGCCAGCAGCTTCTACAAAGGGCAAGAGACCCAGTACTTC.

DNA for the CDR3: TGTGCCAGCAGTGCTACAACCGCCTCTTTCTTT. Translated, it gives CASSATTASFF. The genes are TRBV28 and TRBJ1-1; D remains unclear. The V gene lost 5 bases and the J gene lost 12 bases, with 13 bases spanning the gap. Germline V CDR1 and CDR2: MDHEN, SYDVKM. This CDR3 is built from 11 residues.

The chain links TRBV15 to TRBJ1-5; 9 bases agree with TRBD1. Germline values: CDR1 LNHNV, CDR2 YYDKDF (reference sequence). V shed 0 bases and J 6 bases; nucleotides not matched to a gene: 12. This CDR3 region has 18 residues. Here the CDR3 reads CATSRDWGQGPGGQPQHF. The CDR3 DNA reads as TGTGCCACCAGCAGAGATTGGGGACAGGGTCCCGGGGGTCAGCCCCAGCATTTT.

The CDR3 loop reads CASSYYAGTGGEQYF. The CDR3 nucleotides are TGTGCCAGCAGTTACTACGCCGGGACAGGGGGCGAGCAGTACTTC. The gene calls are TRBV6-5 and TRBJ2-7; 11 bases agree with TRBD1. The CDR3 totals 15 residues. Germline-derived CDR1 and CDR2 are MNHEY and SVGAGI. The ends lost 1 base at V and 6 bases at J; junction bases unmatched: 5.

CDR3 sequence: CASLDSTSGNTIYF. For the CDR3, the DNA is TGTGCCAGCCTAGACAGCACCTCTGGAAACACCATATATTTT. V usage is TRBV6-6 and J usage is TRBJ1-3, with a possible D match to TRBD1 (5 bases). Germline loops: CDR1 MNHNY, CDR2 SVGAGI (reference sequence). The V end lost 8 bases, the J end lost 0 bases, and 11 bases lay between the germline ends. The CDR3 contains 14 residues.

CDR3 protein: CASSSDRGYGQSNQPQHF. The CDR3 DNA follows: TGTGCCAGCAGCTCGGACAGGGGATATGGTCAAAGCAATCAGCCCCAGCATTTT. The chain carries TRBV5-8 and TRBJ1-5, with 9 bases identical to TRBD1. CDR3 length equals 18 residues. Trimming cost V 3 bases and J 1 base; bases outside gene matches: 11. Per the germline V gene, CDR1 is SGHTS and CDR2 is YDEGEE.

The CDR3 sequence is CASSVRGSGGTGELFF. Here the CDR3 DNA reads TGTGCCAGCAGCGTTAGGGGGAGCGGCGGCACCGGGGAGCTGTTTTTT. The chain couples TRBV9 to TRBJ2-2; a weak D match, TRBD1 (6 bases). Trimming left V 2 bases short and J 4 bases short, with 15 bases between. Germline CDR1 and CDR2: SGDLS and YYNGEE. The CDR3 has 16 residues.

The V call is TRBV7-9, the J call TRBJ2-7; no firm D call. CDR1 is SEHNR and CDR2 is FQNEAQ in the germline V gene (reference sequence). Trimming took 5 bases from V and 0 from J, leaving 2 bases between them. The length of the CDR3 is 11 residues. In DNA, the CDR3 is TGTGCCAGCAGCCACTCCTACGAGCAGTACTTC. Translating it yields CASSHSYEQYF.

This chain joins TRBV2 and TRBJ1-2; no clear D. V was trimmed by 2 bases and J by 8 bases, leaving 6 bases between them. Germline V gene lookup returns CDR1 SNHLY and CDR2 FYNNEI. The CDR3 loop spans 11 amino acids. DNA for the CDR3: TGTGCCAGCAGTGAACGCTGGGGCTACACCTTC. Amino acids: CASSERWGYTF.

V and J are TRBV28 and TRBJ2-7, with D possibly matching TRBD1 (5 bases). This CDR3 is 12 amino acids long. Germline V gene data show CDR1 as MDHEN and CDR2 as SYDVKM. V dropped 6 bases and J dropped 7 bases, with 13 bases sitting between them. CDR3 nucleotides: TGTGCCAGCAGCACAGGTCCTACAGAGCAGTACTTC. Its protein is CASSTGPTEQYF.

The genes are TRBV29-1 and TRBJ2-1; D is unclear. The CDR3 loop spans 13 amino acids. Germline V CDR1 and CDR2: SQVTM, ANQGSEA. Trimming took off 1 base at V and 8 bases at J, with 12 bases between the two ends. In nucleotides, the CDR3 is TGCAGCGTTGAAGCCCCAGTCAAAGATGAGCAGTTCTTC. Its translation is CSVEAPVKDEQFF.

The chain combines TRBV7-8 with TRBJ2-3, with a weak D call TRBD2 (7 bases). The CDR3 consists of 14 residues. The germline V and J ends were trimmed by 5 bases and 6 bases, with 15 bases remaining between them. CDR1 and CDR2 (germline): SGHVS, FQNEAQ. The CDR3 DNA sequence: TGTGCCAGCAGCCGTGAGGGGAGGGGGGATACGCAGTATTTT. Translation: CASSREGRGDTQYF. Drawing the rest from reference TRBV7-8 and TRBJ2-3, the complete variable domain is GAGVSQSPRYKVAKRGQDVALRCDPISGHVSLFWYQQALGQGPEFLTYFQNEAQLDKSGLPSDRFFAERPEGSVSTLKIQRTQQEDSAVYLCASSREGRGDTQYFGPGTRLTVL.

The rearrangement uses TRBV2 and TRBJ1-5; 9 nucleotides agree with TRBD1. CDR3 size: 15 residues. J lost 5 bases, V lost 7 bases, and 9 bases had no gene match. Germline V gene lookup returns CDR1 SNHLY and CDR2 FYNNEI. In nucleotides, the CDR3 is TGTGCCAGCAAAAGGGACAGGGCTGGGGATCAGCCCCAGCATTTT. Its translation: CASKRDRAGDQPQHF. The full variable domain, with the rest looked up from reference TRBV2 and TRBJ1-5, is EPEVTQTPSHQVTQMGQEVILRCVPISNHLYFYWYRQILGQKVEFLVSFYNNEISEKSEIFDDQFSVERPDGSNFTLKIRSTKLEDSAMYFCASKRDRAGDQPQHFGDGTRLSIL.

V gene TRBV5-1 combines with J gene TRBJ2-7, with 7 nucleotides matching TRBD1. The CDR3 totals 13 residues. The trim removed 6 bases at V and 2 bases at J, leaving 5 bases unmatched. Per the germline V gene, CDR1 is SGHRS and CDR2 is YFSETQ. The CDR3 DNA follows: TGCGCCAGCATGGGGGACAGTCCCTACGAGCAGTACTTC. This translates into CASMGDSPYEQYF.

This clone was recorded a few times. CDR3 DNA sequence: TGTGCCAGCAGCGCCGACGCACTAGGCGGCTACACCTTC. Translated: CASSADALGGYTF. This chain joins TRBV7-8 and TRBJ1-2; D is ambiguous. Trimming left V 5 bases short and J 8 bases short, with 15 bases between. This CDR3 has 13 amino acids. Germline CDR1 is SGHVS and CDR2 is FQNEAQ.

J is TRBJ2-7 and V is TRBV29-1, with D tentatively TRBD2 (6 bases). Germline V lookup: CDR1 SQVTM, CDR2 ANQGSEA. V was clipped by 4 bases and J by 3 bases, with 10 bases between them. The CDR3 is made up of 12 amino acids. In DNA, the CDR3 is TGCAGCGTTGGGCCGGGGGACTACGAGCAGTACTTC. This sequence encodes CSVGPGDYEQYF.

This clone was detected only a few times. The rearrangement joins TRBV18 to TRBJ1-3; 9 nucleotides line up with TRBD1. V trimming: 4 bases; J trimming: 5 bases; junction bases outside the gene matches: 12. The CDR3 is 17 residues long. From germline, CDR1 is KGHSH and CDR2 LQKENI. CDR3 in amino acids: CASSLLPPGQGRNTIYF. The DNA of the CDR3 is TGTGCCAGCTCACTACTACCGCCGGGACAGGGAAGAAACACCATATATTTT.

The V gene is TRBV5-1, the J gene TRBJ1-2; D is undetermined. This CDR3 has 13 residues. Germline loops: CDR1 SGHRS, CDR2 YFSETQ. With 4 bases removed from V and 4 bases from J, the gap between germline ends came to 11 bases. This CDR3 reads CASSDESFYGYTF. CDR3 coding DNA: TGCGCCAGCAGCGATGAATCATTCTATGGCTACACCTTC.

The rearrangement joins TRBV5-1 to TRBJ2-7, with TRBD1 as a possible D gene (5 bases). V gave up 1 base and J gave up 3 bases, with 11 bases separating them. Germline CDR1 SGHRS, CDR2 YFSETQ. There are 14 residues in the CDR3. CDR3 in amino acids: CASSLSGPDYEQYF. In DNA, the CDR3 is TGCGCCAGCAGCTTGTCAGGGCCCGACTACGAGCAGTACTTC.

CDR3 region: CSGTQGAGYGYTF. In DNA form, the CDR3 reads TGCAGCGGAACTCAGGGGGCAGGCTATGGCTACACCTTC. The rearrangement uses TRBV29-1 and TRBJ1-2; TRBD1 matches at 8 bases. The V segment lost 7 bases and the J segment 4 bases; nucleotides outside the gene matches: 8. The V gene's germline CDR1 is SQVTM and CDR2 ANQGSEA. The CDR3 totals 13 residues. The variable domain in full, with the rest retrieved from reference TRBV29-1 and TRBJ1-2, is SAVISQKPSRDICQRGTSLTIQCQVDSQVTMMFWYRQQPGQSLTLIATANQGSEATYESGFVIDKFPISRPNLTFSTLTVSNMSPEDSSIYLCSGTQGAGYGYTFGSGTRLTVV.